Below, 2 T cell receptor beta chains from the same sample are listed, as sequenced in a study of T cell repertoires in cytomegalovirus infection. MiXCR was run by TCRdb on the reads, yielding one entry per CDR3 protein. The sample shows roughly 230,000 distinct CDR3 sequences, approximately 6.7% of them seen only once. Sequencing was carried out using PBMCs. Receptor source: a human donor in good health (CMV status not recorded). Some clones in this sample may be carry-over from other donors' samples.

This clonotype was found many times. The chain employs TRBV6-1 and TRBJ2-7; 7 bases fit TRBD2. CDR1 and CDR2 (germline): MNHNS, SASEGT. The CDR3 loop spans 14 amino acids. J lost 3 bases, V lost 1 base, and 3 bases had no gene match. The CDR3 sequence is CASSEGSGGYEQYF. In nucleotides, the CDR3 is TGTGCCAGCAGTGAAGGTTCGGGGGGCTACGAGCAGTACTTC.

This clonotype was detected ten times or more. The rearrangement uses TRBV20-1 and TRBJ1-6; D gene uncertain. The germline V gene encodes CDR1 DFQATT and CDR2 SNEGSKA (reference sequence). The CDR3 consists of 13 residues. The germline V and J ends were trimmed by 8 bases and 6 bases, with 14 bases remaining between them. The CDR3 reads CSTPEQPNSPLHF. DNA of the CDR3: TGCAGTACCCCTGAGCAACCTAATTCACCCCTCCACTTT.